The present entry profiles one T cell receptor (beta chain) with its context. This sample was taken from a study of blood T cells in healthy people across ages. Next came a second PCR, run for about 7 to 12 cycles, which used a sample-barcoded 5' primer along with a J-beta primer mix. TCRdb re-analysed the 5' RACE reads in MiXCR, keeping a single row per CDR3 protein. The data hold about 1.4 million distinct CDR3 sequences, with 59% observed a single time. Sequencing was done on a sample of blood. This TCR derives from a man younger than 30 in good health.

The CDR3 here is CASIPIRYMNTEAFF. The CDR3 DNA follows: TGTGCCAGCATCCCGATAAGGTATATGAACACTGAAGCTTTCTTT. V and J are TRBV2 and TRBJ1-1; D uncertain. Germline lookup yields CDR1 SNHLY and CDR2 FYNNEI. The CDR3 length is 15 residues. The V end lost 7 bases, the J end lost 0 bases, and 15 bases lay between the germline ends.